Shown below are 18 T cell receptor beta chains from a single sample sequenced in a study of T cell responses to AZD1222 COVID-19 vaccine. Here immunoSEQ multiplex PCR was the method, and the copy in TCRdb shows in-frame clones only, minus some. Among 130,000 to 150,000 clones listed, about 93% were seen once. Sequencing was performed on peripheral blood, taken on day 0 of AZD1222 vaccination. The receptors shown here come from an adult in good health.

This clone was seen a handful of times. The V gene is TRBV6-5, the J gene TRBJ1-6; the D gene is possibly TRBD1 (6 bases). Trimming removed 7 bases from V and 5 bases from J, with 15 bases in between. CDR1 and CDR2 (germline): MNHEY, SVGAGI. The CDR3 has 15 amino acids. The CDR3 loop is CASTSQPGDNSPLHF. The CDR3, as DNA: TGTGCCAGCACCTCACAGCCAGGGGATAATTCACCCCTCCACTTT.

The CDR3 region is CASSQDWNTEAFF. CDR3 in DNA: TGCGCCAGCAGCCAAGATTGGAACACTGAAGCTTTCTTT. J is TRBJ1-1 and V is TRBV4-1; D remains unclear. Germline lookup yields CDR1 MGHRA and CDR2 YSYEKL. Trimming cost V 0 bases and J 1 base, with 3 bases left between them. The CDR3 totals 13 residues.

The chain has TRBV18 and TRBJ1-4; TRBD1 is a possible D gene (6 bases). The CDR3 is 16 residues long. Per the germline V gene, CDR1 is KGHSH and CDR2 is LQKENI. V shed 3 bases and J shed 7 bases, with 18 bases lying between them. CDR3: CASSPPGTSHGEKLFF. In DNA form, the CDR3 reads TGTGCCAGCTCACCGCCTGGGACATCGCACGGTGAAAAACTGTTTTTT.

The V and J genes are TRBV12-3 or TRBV12-4 and TRBJ2-6; D unclear. This CDR3 has 13 amino acids. With 5 bases removed from V and 1 base from J, the gap between germline ends came to 3 bases. The CDR3 bases are TGTGCCAGCAGTGATTCTGGGGCCAACGTCCTGACTTTC. It yields the protein CASSDSGANVLTF.

V is TRBV29-1 and J is TRBJ2-7; D gene unclear. CDR1 and CDR2 from the germline V gene are SQVTM and ANQGSEA. V was clipped by 4 bases and J by 5 bases, with 12 bases between them. This CDR3 is built from 12 residues. For the CDR3, the DNA is TGCAGCGTTGTGGGATCGGGCCACGAGCAGTACTTC. It specifies CSVVGSGHEQYF.

This clone was seen only once. The CDR3 loop reads CASSQRSEGVGGPEAFF. The CDR3 DNA sequence: TGTGCCAGCAGCCAACGAAGCGAGGGCGTCGGAGGCCCTGAAGCTTTCTTT. The V and J genes are TRBV4-2 and TRBJ1-1; the D is unclear. The CDR3 runs 17 residues. V lost 2 bases, J lost 6 bases, and 22 bases lay in between. Germline loops: CDR1 LGHNA, CDR2 YNFKEQ.

The CDR3 DNA reads TGTGCCAGCAGTTTTTCAAGGCAGAGCGAAAAACTGTTTTTT. Amino acids: CASSFSRQSEKLFF. This rearrangement joins TRBV27 to TRBJ1-4, with D hard to call. V was pared by 3 bases and J by 8 bases, with 13 bases between. Germline values: CDR1 MNHEY, CDR2 SMNVEV (reference sequence). The CDR3 length is 14 residues.

The chain is built from TRBV5-6 and TRBJ1-4, with 7 bases that match TRBD1. CDR1 and CDR2 from the germline V gene are SGHDT and YYEEEE. V gave up 6 bases and J gave up 2 bases; unmatched junction bases: 4. The CDR3 has 14 amino acids. As DNA, the CDR3 is TGTGCCAGCACCGGGGACAGTACTAATGAAAAACTGTTTTTT. It specifies CASTGDSTNEKLFF.

J is TRBJ2-1 and V is TRBV20-1; D is unclear. This CDR3 is built from 11 residues. V gave up 5 bases and J gave up 10 bases, with 12 bases separating them. Germline CDR1 is DFQATT and CDR2 is SNEGSKA (reference sequence). This chain's CDR3 is CSAHDPTEQFF. Written as DNA, the CDR3 is TGCAGTGCTCACGACCCGACAGAGCAGTTCTTC.

The V gene is TRBV10-1, the J gene TRBJ2-3; 16 positions agree with TRBD2. CDR1 is WNHNN, CDR2 SYGVQD, per germline (reference sequence). The length of the CDR3 is 21 residues. J was trimmed by 1 base and V by 3 bases; bases with no gene match: 13. The CDR3 region is CASSEEGLAGGPGSGTDTQYF. The CDR3 bases are TGCGCCAGCAGTGAAGAGGGACTAGCGGGAGGGCCGGGATCGGGCACAGATACGCAGTATTTT.

The chain recombines TRBV6-5 with TRBJ1-6; 8 bases line up with TRBD1. Per the germline V gene, CDR1 is MNHEY and CDR2 is SVGAGI. The V segment lost 2 bases and the J segment 5 bases; nucleotides outside the gene matches: 2. This CDR3 is 15 amino acids long. CDR3 amino acids: CASSYAGQDNSPLHF. CDR3 coding DNA: TGTGCCAGCAGTTACGCGGGACAGGATAATTCACCCCTCCACTTT.

This clone appeared once. The chain couples TRBV7-9 to TRBJ1-2, with D tentatively TRBD1 (5 bases). This CDR3 contains 16 residues. V lost 4 bases and J lost 4, with 19 bases in between. Germline CDR1 and CDR2: SEHNR and FQNEAQ (reference sequence). The CDR3: CASSWGVRDDSYGYTF. CDR3 coding DNA: TGTGCCAGCAGCTGGGGGGTGCGGGACGACAGCTATGGCTACACCTTC.

The chain is built from TRBV7-2 and TRBJ2-3, with 8 bases lining up with TRBD2. Germline lookup yields CDR1 SGHTA and CDR2 FQGNSA. The CDR3 runs 15 residues. V lost 4 bases to trimming and J lost 3 bases; unmatched junction nucleotides: 6. CDR3 coding DNA: TGTGCCAGCAGCTGGGTGGGCGGGGGGACAGATACGCAGTATTTT. Amino acids: CASSWVGGGTDTQYF.

The rearrangement uses TRBV6-5 and TRBJ1-1; unclear D gene. V lost 6 bases to trimming and J lost 1 base, with 9 bases between them. Per germline, CDR1 MNHEY and CDR2 SVGAGI. The CDR3 runs 13 residues. The CDR3 loop is CASSAGWNTEAFF. The CDR3 nucleotides read TGTGCCAGCAGCGCGGGTTGGAACACTGAAGCTTTCTTT.

The chain recombines TRBV9 with TRBJ2-7; the D is unclear. With 3 bases removed from V and 6 bases from J, the gap between germline ends came to 10 bases. This CDR3 is 12 amino acids long. CDR1 is SGDLS and CDR2 is YYNGEE in the germline V gene. The CDR3: CASSATPSEQYF. The CDR3 bases are TGTGCCAGCAGCGCGACACCCTCCGAGCAGTACTTC.

This clone is a singleton in its sample. The CDR3 is CASRGRRNNEKLFF. In nucleotides, the CDR3 is TGTGCCAGCAGGGGAAGGCGCAATAATGAAAAACTGTTTTTT. V is TRBV2 and J is TRBJ1-4; no clear D gene. CDR1 is SNHLY, CDR2 FYNNEI, per germline. This CDR3 has 14 amino acids. Trimming removed 6 bases from V and 4 bases from J, with 12 bases in between.

The chain carries TRBV24-1 and TRBJ2-7; a weak D match, TRBD1 (5 bases). The CDR3 is 14 residues long. Germline V gives CDR1 KGHDR, CDR2 SFDVKD. Trimming pared 4 bases from V and 2 bases from J, leaving 11 bases between. CDR3 coding DNA: TGTGCCACCAGTGACCCCGACAGAGCCTACGAGCAGTACTTC. It yields the protein CATSDPDRAYEQYF.

J is TRBJ1-5 and V is TRBV3-1 (or the pseudogene TRBV3-2); no reliable D call. The CDR3 sequence is 15 residues long. Germline V gene sequence: CDR1 LGHDT, CDR2 YNNKEL (reference sequence). Trimming stripped 4 bases from V and 2 bases from J, with 12 bases between. CDR3 protein: CASSRLYWGNQPQHF. The CDR3 region has the DNA TGTGCCAGCAGCCGCCTGTATTGGGGCAATCAGCCCCAGCATTTT.